Listed below are T cell receptor beta chains from one sample, sequenced in a study of blood T cell repertoires in COVID-19. Here immunoSEQ multiplex PCR was the method, and the copy in TCRdb shows in-frame clones only, minus some. Of about 300,000 clones listed, over 75% were seen once; the top ten hold about 4.2%. The sample consisted of PBMCs or T cells enriched from blood (not recorded which). Receptors originate from a man aged 25 to 45 who had recovered from COVID-19. CDR3s include the opening cysteine and the closing phenylalanine or tryptophan. D genes are given only for firm matches. Only some rows state a clone size, as once, few, many or a class for expanded clones.

size	V	J	D	CDR3	DNA
-	TRBV4-1	TRBJ1-1	TRBD1	CASSQSPTGSNTEAFF	TGCGCCAGCAGCCAAAGCCCGACAGGGTCGAACACTGAAGCTTTCTTT
-	TRBV14	TRBJ2-7	TRBD2	CASSHGLAGGPGQYF	TGTGCCAGCAGCCACGGACTAGCGGGGGGTCCTGGGCAGTACTTC
once	TRBV19	TRBJ2-7	TRBD1	CASSIGQGESYEQYF	TGTGCCAGTAGTATTGGACAGGGAGAATCCTACGAGCAGTACTTC
-	TRBV11-2	TRBJ2-2	-	CASSLRATGELFF	TGTGCCAGCAGCCTGAGGGCGACCGGGGAGCTGTTTTTT
-	TRBV14	TRBJ2-7	TRBD2	CASSNVAGALAKQYF	TGTGCCAGCAGCAACGTAGCGGGGGCCCTCGCGAAGCAGTACTTC
-	TRBV9	TRBJ1-2	-	CASSANELNYGYTF	TGTGCCAGCAGTGCCAATGAGCTTAACTATGGCTACACCTTC
-	TRBV28	TRBJ2-1	TRBD1	CASSSGFPGGNLNEQFF	TGTGCCAGCAGTTCGGGTTTCCCAGGGGGAAACCTCAATGAGCAGTTCTTC
-	TRBV30	TRBJ2-1	TRBD2	CAWSGLLAANNEQFF	TGTGCCTGGAGTGGTCTACTAGCGGCTAACAATGAGCAGTTCTTC
-	TRBV28	TRBJ1-4	-	CATSSGVATNEKLFF	TGTGCCACCTCGTCAGGCGTCGCAACTAATGAAAAACTGTTTTTT
-	TRBV9	TRBJ2-7	-	CASSARGGSLTYEQYF	TGTGCCAGCAGTGCCCGTGGGGGCAGCCTAACGTACGAGCAGTACTTC
-	TRBV7-9	TRBJ1-1	-	CASSLALGLGEAFF	TGTGCCAGCAGCTTAGCGCTAGGCCTCGGCGAAGCTTTCTTT
-	TRBV27	TRBJ2-2	-	CASSPQTTVSNTGELFF	TGTGCCAGCAGTCCGCAGACTACCGTCTCGAACACCGGGGAGCTGTTTTTT
-	TRBV5-1	TRBJ2-3	-	CASSLEARPEDTQYF	TGCGCCAGCAGCTTGGAGGCCCGCCCGGAGGATACGCAGTATTTT
once	TRBV11-3	TRBJ2-3	TRBD2	CASSLGAAGARDTQYF	TGTGCCAGCAGCTTAGGGGCAGCGGGGGCCCGGGATACGCAGTATTTT
-	TRBV9	TRBJ2-3	-	CASSVANGWGGSGDTQYF	TGTGCCAGCAGCGTAGCTAATGGATGGGGGGGCTCGGGAGATACGCAGTATTTT
-	TRBV19	TRBJ1-2	TRBD1	CASSILRTGEYGYTF	TGTGCCAGTAGTATCCTACGGACAGGAGAATATGGCTACACCTTC
-	TRBV6-6	TRBJ1-1	-	CASSYPGTGDTEAFF	TGTGCCAGCAGTTACCCGGGGACGGGGGACACTGAAGCTTTCTTT
-	TRBV5-1	TRBJ1-1	-	CASSLEEGLEAFF	TGCGCCAGCAGCTTGGAAGAAGGACTTGAAGCTTTCTTT
-	TRBV21-1	TRBJ2-2	-	CASSIRGLAGVSDTGELFF	TGTGCCAGCAGCATCCGTGGGCTAGCGGGAGTCAGTGACACCGGGGAGCTGTTTTTT
-	TRBV15	TRBJ2-7	-	CATSPSRRAYEQYF	TGTGCCACCTCTCCCTCGCGACGGGCCTACGAGCAGTACTTC
-	TRBV28	TRBJ2-1	-	CASRGGRGYNEQFF	TGTGCCAGCAGGGGAGGCCGAGGGTACAATGAGCAGTTCTTC
-	TRBV9	TRBJ1-2	TRBD1	CASSAGTAVFYGYTF	TGTGCCAGCAGCGCCGGGACAGCGGTCTTCTATGGCTACACCTTC
-	TRBV6-5	TRBJ1-1	TRBD1	CASSYSTGRKTEAFF	TGTGCCAGCAGTTACTCGACAGGGAGGAAAACTGAAGCTTTCTTT
-	TRBV2	TRBJ2-7	-	CASSAYREGSYEQYF	TGTGCCAGCAGTGCTTACAGGGAGGGTTCCTACGAGCAGTACTTC
-	TRBV10-2	TRBJ1-1	TRBD1	CATQGYTEAFF	TGCGCCACACAGGGGTACACTGAAGCTTTCTTT
-	TRBV4-2	TRBJ2-1	TRBD1	CASSLRTGLSSYNEQFF	TGTGCCAGCAGCTTACGGACAGGCCTAAGCTCCTACAATGAGCAGTTCTTC
-	TRBV7-9	TRBJ2-3	TRBD2	CASSRLAGVNTQYF	TGTGCCAGCAGCCGACTAGCGGGGGTAAATACGCAGTATTTT
once	TRBV10-1	TRBJ2-7	-	CASSPHGSSYEQYF	TGCGCCAGCAGTCCTCACGGGAGCTCCTACGAGCAGTACTTC
few	TRBV19	TRBJ1-6	TRBD1	CASSVGQGAGPLHF	TGTGCCAGTAGTGTGGGACAGGGGGCGGGTCCCCTCCACTTT
-	TRBV19	TRBJ1-5	TRBD1	CASSVGQRNQPQHF	TGTGCCAGTAGTGTGGGACAGCGCAATCAGCCCCAGCATTTT
few	TRBV18	TRBJ1-2	TRBD1	CASSPDRGYGYTF	TGTGCCAGCTCACCTGACAGGGGATATGGCTACACCTTC
-	TRBV29-1	TRBJ2-1	TRBD1	CSVEGGQGRRSYNEQFF	TGCAGCGTTGAAGGGGGACAGGGTAGGAGATCCTACAATGAGCAGTTCTTC
-	TRBV19	TRBJ2-7	TRBD1	CASSAEPGTDYEQYF	TGTGCCAGTAGCGCGGAGCCCGGGACAGACTACGAGCAGTACTTC
-	TRBV28	TRBJ2-7	TRBD2	CASSLGGRLDEQYF	TGTGCCAGCAGTTTGGGCGGGAGGCTCGACGAGCAGTACTTC
-	TRBV9	TRBJ1-2	-	CASNQRNGGAYGYTF	TGTGCCAGCAACCAAAGGAACGGAGGGGCCTATGGCTACACCTTC
-	TRBV7-9	TRBJ2-7	TRBD1	CASGSRGTGGYEQYF	TGTGCCAGCGGCTCCCGCGGGACAGGGGGCTACGAGCAGTACTTC
-	TRBV12-3/TRBV12-4	TRBJ1-5	-	CASSLGQGRPQHF	TGTGCCAGCAGTTTGGGCCAGGGGCGGCCCCAGCATTTT
few	TRBV6-5	TRBJ2-3	-	CASRPGPADTQYF	TGTGCCAGCAGACCGGGTCCGGCAGATACGCAGTATTTT
-	TRBV30	TRBJ2-3	TRBD1	CAGGTDRRTDTQYF	TGTGCCGGGGGAACGGACAGGCGCACAGATACGCAGTATTTT
-	TRBV6-5	TRBJ1-4	TRBD1	CASSSRTGNEKLFF	TGTGCCAGCAGTTCCCGGACAGGAAATGAAAAACTGTTTTTT
-	TRBV6-1	TRBJ1-6	-	CASSELGADNSPLHF	TGTGCCAGCAGTGAATTGGGGGCCGATAATTCACCCCTCCACTTT
-	TRBV6-5	TRBJ2-7	TRBD1	CASDRDSSYEQYF	TGTGCCAGTGACAGGGATAGCTCCTACGAGCAGTACTTC
-	TRBV5-1	TRBJ2-1	-	CASSLAGIRFF	TGCGCCAGCAGCTTGGCGGGGATTCGGTTCTTC
-	TRBV10-3	TRBJ1-4	TRBD1	CAIRGQAREKLFF	TGTGCCATCAGAGGACAGGCGAGAGAAAAACTGTTTTTT
-	TRBV20-1	TRBJ2-3	-	CSARYSDTQYF	TGCAGTGCCAGGTATTCAGATACGCAGTATTTT
-	TRBV27	TRBJ2-1	-	CASKHGLQGYNEQFF	TGTGCCAGCAAGCATGGGCTACAAGGATACAATGAGCAGTTCTTC
-	TRBV11-2	TRBJ1-5	-	CASSLEGQYQPQHF	TGTGCCAGCAGCTTAGAAGGACAATATCAGCCCCAGCATTTT
-	TRBV28	TRBJ1-1	-	CASSLQGLNTEAFF	TGTGCCAGCAGTTTACAGGGATTGAACACTGAAGCTTTCTTT
-	TRBV19	TRBJ2-7	TRBD2	CASSIVLLGAGPPYEQYF	TGTGCCAGTAGTATAGTTCTCCTGGGAGCGGGACCACCCTACGAGCAGTACTTC
-	TRBV19	TRBJ1-3	-	CASSIYKEEHTIYF	TGTGCCAGTAGTATCTATAAAGAGGAGCACACCATATATTTT
-	TRBV27	TRBJ1-2	TRBD1	CASFGQGGRGYTF	TGTGCCAGCTTCGGGCAGGGGGGACGTGGCTACACCTTC
-	TRBV10-3	TRBJ1-3	-	CAIRDTGSGNTIYF	TGTGCCATCAGGGATACAGGCTCTGGAAACACCATATATTTT
-	TRBV19	TRBJ1-6	-	CASREQGYNSPLHF	TGTGCCAGTAGGGAGCAGGGATATAATTCACCCCTCCACTTT
once	TRBV4-1	TRBJ2-2	TRBD1	CASSHPEGQANTGELFF	TGCGCCAGCAGCCATCCCGAAGGACAGGCGAACACCGGGGAGCTGTTTTTT
-	TRBV7-9	TRBJ1-6	-	CASSLPTSPLHF	TGTGCCAGCAGCTTACCTACCTCACCCCTCCACTTT
-	TRBV7-6	TRBJ1-3	TRBD1	CASSLAGQGAGNTIYF	TGTGCCAGCAGCTTAGCGGGACAGGGAGCTGGAAACACCATATATTTT
once	TRBV12-5	TRBJ1-1	-	CASGLGGFTEAFF	TGTGCTAGTGGTTTGGGCGGATTCACTGAAGCTTTCTTT
-	TRBV6-1	TRBJ2-3	TRBD2	CASSDDTSGADTQYF	TGTGCCAGCAGTGACGATACTAGCGGGGCTGATACGCAGTATTTT